This T cell receptor beta chain was sequenced during a study of vaccination and CD4 T cells after COVID-19. Across the study: Overlapping peptides covering the spike proteins of SARS-CoV-2, HCoV-NL63, HCoV-OC43 and HCoV-229E were added to stimulate cells.

Cultured CD4+ T-cell DNA underwent Oncomine TCR Beta short-read sequencing. Cultured CD4+ T cells were the source of extracted genomic DNA. TCRdb reprocessed the PCR reads via MiXCR and lists one record per CDR3 protein. The sample lists some 21,000 distinct CDR3 sequences, more than 45% occurring once. About this clonotype itself: The target antigen is unknown.

V lost 4 bases and J 6 bases, leaving 15 bases between the germline ends. Germline V gene data show CDR1 as SQVTM and CDR2 as ANQGSEA. The CDR3 sequence is 14 residues long. The treatment was: approximately nine-day PBMC culture with coronavirus spike peptide pools or control peptides (ViraFEST assay). Half the medium was exchanged for fresh IL-2 medium on days 3 and 7. This chain uses TRBV29-1 with TRBJ2-2, with D possibly TRBD1 on 5 matching bases. Sequenced input: CD4+ T cells from blood, cultured in vitro. The clonotype was recovered from a human donor who had recovered from COVID-19. Written as DNA, the CDR3 is TGCAGCGTTGTGGGGCCAAGGGTGGCCGGGGAGCTGTTTTTT. Translating it yields CSVVGPRVAGELFF.